The clone carrying this T cell receptor beta chain is deemed medium-sized (0.01 to 0.1%). Its antigen is unknown. The treatment denotes: randomized to nivolumab then ipilimumab (arm A) or the reverse (arm B). Patients had received no earlier DNA-damaging chemotherapy. CDR1 SGHNT and CDR2 YENEEA come from the germline V gene. The ends were cut back, 1 base at V and 8 bases at J, with 18 bases in the middle. The CDR3 is 16 residues long. Clones were read by immunoSEQ multiplex PCR, and TCRdb kept only the in-frame ones, dropping some. The profile shows 2,000 to 3,000 clones, 20% to 25% of them singletons. This entry comes from a study of sequential checkpoint blockade in melanoma. Study at large: Some 90 pretreatment tumor DNA samples were TCRβ immunosequenced. General study points: Tumor T-cell fraction and clonality correlated with PD-L1 and CD8+ counts. Clinical benefit was about 30 times likelier when tumor T-cell fraction and clonality increased.

This TCR was sampled from a human donor with melanoma. Sample: tumor tissue (inferred from file names), taken from a patient given nivolumab and ipilimumab in sequence. The gene calls are TRBV11-3 and TRBJ2-1; maybe TRBD1 (7 bases). CDR3 amino acids: CASSLVGAGGFDEQFF. CDR3 sequence (DNA): TGTGCCAGCAGCTTAGTCGGCGCAGGGGGGTTCGATGAGCAGTTCTTC.